The rows below give T cell receptor beta chains drawn from one sample of a study of beta chain features in type 1 diabetes. Profiled with immunoSEQ multiplex PCR; TCRdb holds only in-frame clones, not every one. Of some 360,000 clones in the sample, roughly 21% were seen once. Sequenced: naive CD4+ T cells from blood. These receptors were collected from a woman aged 18-35 years in good health. Each CDR3 is given with its conserved first and last residue. The D gene is left open where the match is weak. Clone size is not always given. Where it is, it says once, few, many or a class for expanded clones.

clone size	D gene	V gene	J gene	CDR3 DNA	CDR3 protein
.	.	TRBV6-6	TRBJ2-5	TGTGCCAGCAGTTACACAAAAGAGACCCAGTACTTC	CASSYTKETQYF
few	TRBD2	TRBV4-1	TRBJ2-3	TGCGCCAGCAGCCAGGGCGGGAGTGGGGATACGCAGTATTTT	CASSQGGSGDTQYF
few	.	TRBV30	TRBJ2-1	TGTGCCTGGAGCCTCGGGGTACCCAATGAGCAGTTCTTC	CAWSLGVPNEQFF
.	TRBD1	TRBV7-2	TRBJ2-7	TGTGCCAGCAGCTTAATGGGACAGCCCTCCTACGAGCAGTACTTC	CASSLMGQPSYEQYF
few	.	TRBV7-9	TRBJ2-3	TGTGCCAGCAGCCTATTCGGACACTCCGCAGATACGCAGTATTTT	CASSLFGHSADTQYF
few	.	TRBV5-1	TRBJ1-6	TGCGCCAGCCGGAGGGCGTACCGGAATTCACCCCTCCACTTT	CASRRAYRNSPLHF
once	.	TRBV6-6	TRBJ2-6	TGTGCCAGCAGTTACTCGAAACGGGCTGGGGCCAACGTCCTGACTTTC	CASSYSKRAGANVLTF
.	TRBD1	TRBV7-6	TRBJ1-5	TGTGCCAGCAGCCCCCGGACAGGGATGGATCAGCCCCAGCATTTT	CASSPRTGMDQPQHF
.	.	TRBV4-1	TRBJ1-5	TGCGCCAGCAGCCAAGTCGGGGGGACAAGGAGGGCCAATCAGCCCCAGCATTTT	CASSQVGGTRRANQPQHF
.	TRBD1	TRBV30	TRBJ1-3	TGTGCCTACAACCAGGGGGCAGAAAACACCATATATTTT	CAYNQGAENTIYF
.	TRBD2	TRBV5-1	TRBJ2-1	TGCGCCAGCAACCCCGGACTAGCGGGGCTTAATGAGCAGTTCTTC	CASNPGLAGLNEQFF
once	.	TRBV18	TRBJ1-2	TGTGCCAGCTCACTCTCAGGGATCTATGGCTACACCTTC	CASSLSGIYGYTF
.	.	TRBV7-2	TRBJ2-4	TGTGCCAGCAGCTCCTTCAGCGGTCAGTACTTC	CASSSFSGQYF
.	.	TRBV5-1	TRBJ2-3	TGCGCCAGCAGCTTGGAGGGGCCGAAGGGAGATACGCAGTATTTT	CASSLEGPKGDTQYF
.	TRBD1	TRBV18	TRBJ2-1	TGTGCCAGCTCACCGCCGGGACAGAGCTCCTACAATGAGCAGTTCTTC	CASSPPGQSSYNEQFF
few	TRBD1	TRBV18	TRBJ1-5	TGTGCTTCACAGGGGGATGTCAATCAGCCCCAGCATTTT	CASQGDVNQPQHF
once	TRBD1	TRBV15	TRBJ1-4	TGTGCCACCAGCAGACCGGGACAGGGTGACGAAAAACTGTTTTTT	CATSRPGQGDEKLFF
.	.	TRBV7-9	TRBJ1-2	TGTGCCAGCAGCTTAGGAGGAGGAGGGAAGGCCGCTAACTATGGCTACACCTTC	CASSLGGGGKAANYGYTF